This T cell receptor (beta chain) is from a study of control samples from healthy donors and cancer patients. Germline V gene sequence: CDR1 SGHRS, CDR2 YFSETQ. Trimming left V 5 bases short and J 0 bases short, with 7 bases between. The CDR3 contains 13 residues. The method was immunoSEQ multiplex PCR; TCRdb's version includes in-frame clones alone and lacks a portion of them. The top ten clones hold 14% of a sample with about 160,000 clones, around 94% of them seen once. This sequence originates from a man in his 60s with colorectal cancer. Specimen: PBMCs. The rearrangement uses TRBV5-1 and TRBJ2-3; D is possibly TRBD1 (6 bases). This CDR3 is CASRQGSTDTQYF. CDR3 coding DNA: TGCGCCAGCAGGCAGGGGAGCACAGATACGCAGTATTTT.